Listed here are 24 T cell receptor beta chains from one sample, sequenced in a study of T cells in Graves' hyperthyroidism and ophthalmopathy. TCR beta CDR3 region amplification was performed from RNA transcripts. The TCR CDR3 first-round RT-PCR relied on the HTBI primer set. TCRdb re-analysed the multiplex PCR reads in MiXCR, keeping a single row per CDR3 protein. Of roughly 500,000 distinct CDR3 sequences in the sample, about 15% were seen once. Specimen: blood. These receptors were obtained from a woman aged 25 to 39 with Graves' hyperthyroidism that later progressed to Graves' ophthalmopathy.

The rearrangement links TRBV7-9 to TRBJ2-3; D is unresolved. The CDR3 loop spans 15 amino acids. Trimming pared 3 bases from V and 1 base from J, leaving 11 bases between. Germline V gene lookup returns CDR1 SEHNR and CDR2 FQNEAQ (reference sequence). The CDR3 coding sequence is TGTGCCAGCAGCTTCGGCACTTGGGGCACAGATACGCAGTATTTT. It translates to CASSFGTWGTDTQYF.

This clonotype was seen at least ten times. The genes are TRBV7-3 and TRBJ2-2, with 9 bases identical to TRBD1. J lost 5 bases, V lost 5 bases, and 6 bases had no gene match. This CDR3 is 15 amino acids long. Germline V CDR1 and CDR2: SGHTA, FQGTGA. DNA for the CDR3: TGTGCCAGCAGCCCCCTGGACAGGGGAACCGGGGAGCTGTTTTTT. Its protein product is CASSPLDRGTGELFF.

The chain links TRBV14 to TRBJ1-2; D remains unclear. Deletions cut 1 base from V and 4 bases from J, with 7 bases between. This CDR3 is 13 amino acids long. In germline, CDR1 is SGHDN, CDR2 FVKESK. The CDR3 sequence is CASSQGTVYGYTF. The CDR3 region has the DNA TGTGCCAGCAGCCAAGGGACGGTCTATGGCTACACCTTC.

This clonotype was seen a single time. The chain combines TRBV29-1 with TRBJ1-2; D gene unclear. The germline gives CDR1 SQVTM, CDR2 ANQGSEA. Trimming took 4 bases from V and 4 from J, leaving 13 bases between them. This CDR3 has 13 residues. The DNA for the CDR3 is TGCAGCGTTGTATTAGGGTCAACCTATGGCTACACCTTC. Its protein product is CSVVLGSTYGYTF.

This clonotype has at least ten counts. V gene TRBV5-6 combines with J gene TRBJ2-7; no clear D gene. Trimming stripped 1 base from V and 3 bases from J, with 8 bases between. This CDR3 region has 13 residues. The germline gives CDR1 SGHDT, CDR2 YYEEEE. The CDR3 region is CASSLKTYYEQYF. The CDR3 DNA sequence: TGTGCCAGCAGCTTGAAGACATACTACGAGCAGTACTTC.

The rearrangement links TRBV18 to TRBJ2-7; a weak D match, TRBD1 (5 bases). The CDR3 has 15 residues. V was clipped by 0 bases and J by 4 bases, with 13 bases between them. The germline CDR1 and CDR2 sequences are KGHSH and LQKENI. The CDR3 region is CASSPPGAQGYEQYF. The CDR3 DNA follows: TGTGCCAGCTCACCACCAGGGGCTCAGGGTTACGAGCAGTACTTC.

This clonotype was counted many times. The chain couples TRBV4-2 to TRBJ2-7; D is possibly TRBD2 (5 bases). V was cut by 6 bases and J by 1 base, with 16 bases left in between. From germline, CDR1 is LGHNA and CDR2 YNFKEQ. The CDR3 has 15 residues. The chain's CDR3 is CASSSTPGSSYEQYF. CDR3 nucleotide sequence: TGTGCCAGCAGTTCTACTCCGGGGTCTTCCTACGAGCAGTACTTC.

This rearrangement joins TRBV4-1 to TRBJ2-7; 10 bases line up with TRBD2. Germline lookup yields CDR1 MGHRA and CDR2 YSYEKL. Trimming took 1 base from V and 3 from J; bases not matched to a gene: 6. CDR3 length: 16 amino acids. In DNA, the CDR3 is TGCGCCAGCAGCCAAGCACCGGCTAGCGGGAGCTACGAGCAGTACTTC. It is translated as CASSQAPASGSYEQYF.

This clonotype was observed many times. The chain links TRBV19 to TRBJ2-2, with a tentative D call TRBD1 (6 bases). Germline CDR1 LNHDA, CDR2 SQIVND (reference sequence). V lost 1 base and J 4 bases, leaving 10 bases between the germline ends. The CDR3 covers 15 residues. The CDR3 coding sequence is TGTGCCAGTAGTATAGGGGACATCACCACCGGGGAGCTGTTTTTT. It translates to CASSIGDITTGELFF.

In regard to this clonotype: This could be a read error, since a much larger clone is one nucleotide away. V gene TRBV27 combines with J gene TRBJ2-6; D might be TRBD2 (7 bases). CDR1 is MNHEY and CDR2 is SMNVEV in the germline V gene (reference sequence). CDR3 size: 14 residues. The CDR3: CASSYEGGANVLAF. The CDR3 DNA is TGTGCCAGCAGTTACGAAGGGGGGGCCAACGTCCTGGCTTTC.

This clonotype was observed at least ten times. This chain links TRBV12-3 or TRBV12-4 with TRBJ2-7; 7 positions match TRBD1. The CDR3 runs to 16 residues. The junction had 11 bases not matched to a gene; V was cut back by 1 base and J by 5 bases. Here the CDR3 reads CASSLDFLGTVNEQYF. The CDR3 nucleotides read TGTGCCAGCAGTTTAGATTTTCTTGGGACAGTCAACGAGCAGTACTTC.

V usage is TRBV6-5 and J usage is TRBJ1-2; weak D call: TRBD1 (6 bases). This CDR3 is built from 14 residues. Deletions cut 2 bases from V and 8 bases from J, with 15 bases between. Germline lookup yields CDR1 MNHEY and CDR2 SVGAGI. The CDR3 loop is CASSYTNDRSGYTF. As DNA, the CDR3 is TGTGCCAGCAGTTACACGAACGACAGGTCGGGCTACACCTTC.

This clonotype was observed at least ten times. CDR3 DNA: TGTGCCAGCCACAGGGCCAACACCGGGGAGCTGTTTTTT. As protein: CASHRANTGELFF. The chain couples TRBV27 to TRBJ2-2, with a tentative D call TRBD1 (6 bases). Looked up from germline, CDR1 is MNHEY and CDR2 is SMNVEV (reference sequence). Trimming left V 8 bases short and J 2 bases short, with 9 bases between. The CDR3 totals 13 residues.

There are a few counts of this clonotype. The V gene is TRBV14, the J gene TRBJ2-1; D is undetermined. This CDR3 has 13 residues. Germline lookup yields CDR1 SGHDN and CDR2 FVKESK. Between the trimmed V and J ends, which lost 4 bases and 4 bases, there was a span of 8 bases. CDR3 coding DNA: TGTGCCAGCAGCCCTTACTTTTACAATGAGCAGTTCTTC. This codes for CASSPYFYNEQFF.

At least ten counts were recorded for this clonotype. V and J are TRBV12-5 and TRBJ2-3, with 8 bases fitting TRBD2. This CDR3 has 18 residues. The germline V gene has CDR1 LGHNT and CDR2 FRNRAP. V was pared by 6 bases and J by 3 bases, with 17 bases of the junction left unmatched. CDR3 coding DNA: TGTGCTAGTGGACACGGACTAGCACACGTTTTAGGGACAGATACGCAGTATTTT. Translating gives CASGHGLAHVLGTDTQYF.

At least ten counts were recorded for this clonotype. The chain links TRBV28 to TRBJ1-1; no firm D call. V was trimmed by 8 bases and J by 3 bases, leaving 4 bases between them. Germline V gene lookup returns CDR1 MDHEN and CDR2 SYDVKM. This CDR3 contains 10 residues. This CDR3 is CASWDTEAFF. Written as DNA, the CDR3 is TGTGCCAGCTGGGACACTGAAGCTTTCTTT.

This clonotype was detected ten times or more. The chain has TRBV28 and TRBJ2-7, with unresolved D. The V end lost 6 bases, the J end lost 3 bases, and 15 bases lay between the germline ends. Germline V gives CDR1 MDHEN, CDR2 SYDVKM. The CDR3 consists of 14 residues. The CDR3 sequence: CASSPGATHYEQYF. The CDR3 coding sequence is TGTGCCAGCAGCCCCGGTGCTACTCACTACGAGCAGTACTTC.

At least ten counts were recorded for this clonotype. The genes are TRBV6-1 and TRBJ1-1; D is perhaps TRBD1 (6 bases). Looked up from germline, CDR1 is MNHNS and CDR2 is SASEGT. The CDR3 spans 13 residues. The germline V and J ends were trimmed by 8 bases and 1 base, with 11 bases remaining between them. CDR3 sequence (DNA): TGTGCCAGCGGAGTAGGGGGGAACACTGAAGCTTTCTTT. This translates into CASGVGGNTEAFF.

This clonotype was recorded many times. The V gene is TRBV28, the J gene TRBJ1-2, with D possibly matching TRBD1 (5 bases). The germline gives CDR1 MDHEN, CDR2 SYDVKM. The CDR3 has 12 residues. Trimming stripped 5 bases from V and 5 bases from J, with 9 bases between. The CDR3 loop reads CASSRGVYGYTF. The CDR3 nucleotides are TGTGCCAGCAGTCGGGGGGTTTATGGCTACACCTTC.

This clonotype occurred many times. The J gene is TRBJ1-4, the V gene TRBV3-1, with 8 nucleotides matching TRBD1. The CDR3 sequence is 16 residues long. Germline values: CDR1 LGHDT, CDR2 YNNKEL (reference sequence). The V and J ends lost 1 base and 8 bases, in that order; junction bases with no gene match: 9. This CDR3 reads CASSQVGDRRKEKLFF. CDR3 coding DNA: TGTGCCAGCAGCCAAGTTGGGGACAGGCGGAAAGAAAAACTGTTTTTT. Supplemented by reference TRBV3-1 and TRBJ1-4, the full variable domain reads DTAVSQTPKYLVTQMGNDKSIKCEQNLGHDTMYWYKQDSKKFLKIMFSYNNKELIINETVPNRFSPKSPDKAHLNLHINSLELGDSAVYFCASSQVGDRRKEKLFFGSGTQLSVL.

This clonotype was found many times. This chain connects TRBV2 to TRBJ2-2; D possibly corresponds to TRBD1 (6 bases). Germline lookup yields CDR1 SNHLY and CDR2 FYNNEI. Trimming took off 7 bases at V and 3 bases at J, with 12 bases between the two ends. This CDR3 spans 14 amino acids. This chain's CDR3 is CASTRAGDTGELFF. CDR3 DNA: TGTGCCAGCACCCGTGCAGGGGACACCGGGGAGCTGTTTTTT.

This clonotype showed up many times. This rearrangement joins TRBV28 to TRBJ2-7; TRBD2 agrees at 8 bases. J was trimmed by 0 bases and V by 6 bases; bases with no gene match: 7. Germline lookup yields CDR1 MDHEN and CDR2 SYDVKM. This CDR3 region has 15 residues. The CDR3 DNA reads as TGTGCCAGCAGACCCCCGGGACTAGTCTCCTACGAGCAGTACTTC. Amino acid sequence: CASRPPGLVSYEQYF.

A word on this clonotype: A much more abundant neighbour one base away suggests this may be a read error. This rearrangement joins TRBV20-1 to TRBJ2-3, with D perhaps TRBD1 (6 bases). The germline CDR1 and CDR2 sequences are DFQATT and SNEGSKA (reference sequence). This CDR3 is 13 amino acids long. The CDR3 region is CSAWTVATDTHYF. The CDR3 DNA sequence: TGCAGTGCGTGGACAGTTGCCACAGATACGCATTATTTT.

The V call is TRBV24-1, the J call TRBJ2-3; D unclear. The CDR3 has 14 amino acids. Trimming took 7 bases from V and 6 from J, leaving 16 bases between them. Germline loops: CDR1 KGHDR, CDR2 SFDVKD. The DNA of the CDR3 is TGTGCCACCAGGTTTCCCCTAACACCGGATACGCAGTATTTT. It specifies CATRFPLTPDTQYF.